This entry features one T cell receptor (beta chain) sequence. The antigen is not known. The CDR3 has 16 residues. V lost 3 bases to trimming and J lost 6 bases; unmatched junction nucleotides: 8. The sample belongs to a study of T-cell memory formation after mild COVID-19. Study-wide background: TCR clusters were largely donor specific. Study results and limitations: CD8+ contracting clones occupied EMRA, while CD4+ ones occupied mainly CM and EM. The finding that pre-infection memory included some responding clones suggested that cross-reactive memory joined.

Employing constant-segment primers, 5'RACE generated TCR alpha and TCR beta cDNA libraries bearing sample barcodes and UMIs. TCRdb used MiXCR to reprocess the 5' RACE reads, holding one entry per CDR3 protein. Altogether around 370,000 distinct CDR3 sequences are present, more than 20% being singletons, with the ten largest covering approximately 12%. V usage is TRBV12-3 or TRBV12-4 and J usage is TRBJ2-3, with 11 bases that match TRBD2. Sequencing was carried out using PBMCs or a T cell subset sorted from them (not recorded which). The sequence was obtained from an adult woman who had mild COVID-19 (a few samples of this study predate the infection). Cell type and time point are not known. CDR3: CASSFGSGGAGDTQYF. The CDR3 DNA reads TGTGCCAGCAGTTTTGGTAGCGGGGGGGCCGGTGATACGCAGTATTTT.